Below are 21 T cell receptor beta chains sequenced from a single sample in a study of T cell responses to AZD1222 COVID-19 vaccine. Generated by immunoSEQ multiplex PCR, the TCRdb table keeps only in-frame clones and is missing some. Among around 120,000 clones, around nine tenths were seen once, and the ten largest hold around 2.3%. The sample consisted of peripheral blood, taken 28 days after the second AZD1222 dose. The receptors were sampled from an adult who received the AZD1222 COVID-19 vaccine.

J is TRBJ2-3 and V is TRBV30; possibly TRBD2 for D (6 bases). The CDR3 contains 14 residues. CDR1 GTSNPN and CDR2 SVGIG come from the germline V gene (reference sequence). Deletions cut 0 bases from V and 6 bases from J, with 13 bases between. The CDR3, as DNA: TGTGCCTGGAGTGTTAACCCGGGGGTGGATACGCAGTATTTT. Its translation: CAWSVNPGVDTQYF.

The chain links TRBV6-1 to TRBJ1-2; D is uncertain. The germline V gene has CDR1 MNHNS and CDR2 SASEGT. The germline V and J ends were trimmed by 8 bases and 5 bases, with 12 bases remaining between them. CDR3 length equals 12 residues. The CDR3 loop reads CASSPNFYGYTF. CDR3 nucleotides: TGTGCCAGCTCGCCTAACTTTTATGGCTACACCTTC.

The V and J genes are TRBV2 and TRBJ1-5, with D maybe TRBD1 (6 bases). Looked up from germline, CDR1 is SNHLY and CDR2 is FYNNEI. V lost 7 bases, J lost 6 bases, and 13 bases lay in between. This CDR3 has 13 residues. The chain's CDR3 is CASIQQGGQPQHF. DNA for the CDR3: TGTGCCAGCATCCAACAGGGAGGTCAGCCCCAGCATTTT.

This clone was seen once. This chain links TRBV24-1 with TRBJ2-3; 7 bases match TRBD1. Germline-derived CDR1 and CDR2 are KGHDR and SFDVKD. The junction had 8 bases not matched to a gene; V was cut back by 4 bases and J by 2 bases. The CDR3 is 16 residues long. CDR3 protein: CATSEVGQHHTDTQYF. For the CDR3, the DNA is TGTGCCACCAGTGAGGTGGGACAGCATCACACAGATACGCAGTATTTT.

This chain uses TRBV7-2 with TRBJ1-4; 7 bases fit TRBD1. Germline-derived CDR1 and CDR2 are SGHTA and FQGNSA. The CDR3 consists of 13 residues. The trim removed 2 bases at V and 9 bases at J, leaving 3 bases unmatched. Here the CDR3 reads CASSLRQGQKLFF. In nucleotides, the CDR3 is TGTGCCAGCAGCTTAAGACAGGGCCAAAAACTGTTTTTT.

The chain recombines TRBV5-1 with TRBJ2-7, with D uncertain. Trimming removed 0 bases from V and 0 bases from J, with 16 bases in between. From germline, CDR1 is SGHRS and CDR2 YFSETQ. The CDR3 consists of 17 residues. CDR3 in amino acids: CASSLGYQRSSSYEQYF. The CDR3 DNA is TGCGCCAGCAGCTTGGGGTATCAGCGATCAAGCTCCTACGAGCAGTACTTC.

V and J are TRBV30 and TRBJ1-1; D call uncertain. Trimming cost V 5 bases and J 0 bases, with 7 bases left between them. The germline gives CDR1 GTSNPN, CDR2 SVGIG (reference sequence). The CDR3 sequence is 12 residues long. The CDR3 loop reads CAWGLLNTEAFF. The CDR3 DNA reads as TGTGCCTGGGGTCTTCTGAACACTGAAGCTTTCTTT.

This clone was seen only once. V usage is TRBV3-1 (or the pseudogene TRBV3-2) and J usage is TRBJ2-3; 7 bases agree with TRBD2. The ends lost 0 bases at V and 7 bases at J; junction bases unmatched: 7. Germline V gene lookup returns CDR1 LGHDT and CDR2 YNNKEL (reference sequence). This CDR3 region has 15 residues. The DNA for the CDR3 is TGTGCCAGCAGCCAAGAGGGGGGGGAGCGCCATACGCAGTATTTT. Protein product: CASSQEGGERHTQYF.

V and J are TRBV25-1 and TRBJ1-1; D perhaps matches TRBD1 (5 bases). Trimming took 1 base from V and 4 from J, leaving 13 bases between them. There are 15 residues in the CDR3. The germline V gene has CDR1 MGHDK and CDR2 SYGVNS. The CDR3 nucleotides are TGTGCCAGCAGTGAATTTAAGGGGCTGAGCACTGAAGCTTTCTTT. Translated, it gives CASSEFKGLSTEAFF.

The V and J genes are TRBV4-2 and TRBJ2-7, with 9 bases identical to TRBD1. The CDR3 consists of 14 residues. Losses at the gene ends were 8 bases for V and 3 bases for J; bases not matched to a gene: 8. Germline lookup yields CDR1 LGHNA and CDR2 YNFKEQ. Here the CDR3 reads CASRVRTGVYEQYF. The CDR3 coding sequence is TGTGCCAGCCGAGTGAGGACAGGGGTCTACGAGCAGTACTTC.

The rearrangement uses TRBV9 and TRBJ2-5; no clear D. Germline CDR1 reads SGDLS; CDR2 reads YYNGEE. V lost 0 bases and J lost 1, with 7 bases in between. This CDR3 comprises 14 residues. CDR3 residues: CASSVVPAQETQYF. CDR3 sequence (DNA): TGTGCCAGCAGCGTAGTGCCAGCCCAAGAGACCCAGTACTTC.

The J gene is TRBJ2-3, the V gene TRBV5-1, with TRBD2 matching 8 bases. The trim removed 2 bases at V and 0 bases at J, leaving 5 bases unmatched. The length of the CDR3 is 16 residues. CDR1 and CDR2 from the germline V gene are SGHRS and YFSETQ. The CDR3 loop reads CASSFRTSRSTDTQYF. CDR3 coding DNA: TGCGCCAGCAGCTTCCGGACTAGCCGTAGCACAGATACGCAGTATTTT. Full variable domain (missing parts from reference TRBV5-1 and TRBJ2-3): KAGVTQTPRYLIKTRGQQVTLSCSPISGHRSVSWYQQTPGQGLQFLFEYFSETQRNKGNFPGRFSGRQFSNSRSEMNVSTLELGDSALYLCASSFRTSRSTDTQYFGPGTRLTVL.

The count of this clone is one. This chain links TRBV5-6 with TRBJ1-1; TRBD1 matches 7 bases. This CDR3 is 14 amino acids long. V shed 3 bases and J 1 base; nucleotides not matched to a gene: 3. The germline CDR1 and CDR2 sequences are SGHDT and YYEEEE. The CDR3 region has the DNA TGTGCCAGCAGCTACAGGGGTTCGAACACTGAAGCTTTCTTT. Residues: CASSYRGSNTEAFF.

V is TRBV9 and J is TRBJ2-7; 9 bases align to TRBD2. The V segment lost 4 bases and the J segment 0 bases; nucleotides outside the gene matches: 5. Germline V CDR1 and CDR2: SGDLS, YYNGEE. This CDR3 has 15 residues. In DNA, the CDR3 is TGTGCCAGCAGCAGAGGGACTAGCATCTCCTACGAGCAGTACTTC. This gives the protein CASSRGTSISYEQYF.

This chain uses TRBV25-1 with TRBJ2-2, with 10 bases lining up with TRBD2. V was pared by 7 bases and J by 1 base, with 3 bases of the junction left unmatched. The CDR3 has 15 residues. In germline, CDR1 is MGHDK, CDR2 SYGVNS. CDR3 residues: CASTRTSGNTGELFF. CDR3 in DNA: TGTGCCAGCACTCGGACTAGCGGGAACACCGGGGAGCTGTTTTTT.

A remark on this clone: The same CDR3 can be traced to other DNA sequences in this sample. The gene calls are TRBV6-5 and TRBJ2-7; TRBD2 agrees at 7 bases. The CDR3 consists of 14 residues. The germline gives CDR1 MNHEY, CDR2 SVGAGI. Trimming at V came to 5 bases and at J to 2 bases, leaving 6 bases not matched to a gene. The CDR3 DNA sequence: TGTGCCAGCAGTCCTGGAGGGAGGGCCTACGAGCAGTACTTC. Translated, it gives CASSPGGRAYEQYF.

The rearrangement uses TRBV7-9 and TRBJ2-7, with unresolved D. V dropped 2 bases and J dropped 1 base, with 9 bases sitting between them. Germline lookup yields CDR1 SEHNR and CDR2 FQNEAQ (reference sequence). This CDR3 is 14 amino acids long. The CDR3: CASSLNPVSYEQYF. The CDR3 DNA follows: TGTGCCAGCAGCTTAAACCCGGTATCCTACGAGCAGTACTTC.

The rearrangement links TRBV18 to TRBJ1-5, with D perhaps matching TRBD1 (5 bases). This CDR3 is built from 15 residues. Germline CDR1 is KGHSH and CDR2 is LQKENI. The V and J ends lost 3 bases and 1 base respectively, with 10 bases between them. This chain's CDR3 is CASSPSGKSNQPQHF. The CDR3 bases are TGTGCCAGCTCACCCTCAGGGAAGAGCAATCAGCCCCAGCATTTT.

The V and J genes are TRBV10-3 and TRBJ2-1; D unresolved. Trimming left V 3 bases short and J 0 bases short, with 15 bases between. CDR1 is ENHRY, CDR2 SYGVKD, per germline. The CDR3 sequence is 17 residues long. The CDR3 sequence: CAISDNNGPSSYNEQFF. DNA of the CDR3: TGTGCCATCAGTGACAACAACGGGCCGAGCTCCTACAATGAGCAGTTCTTC.

The chain carries TRBV4-1 and TRBJ1-3; D gene unclear. Trimming left V 1 base short and J 0 bases short, with 22 bases between. Germline values: CDR1 MGHRA, CDR2 YSYEKL. This CDR3 is 20 amino acids long. The CDR3 here is CASSQVATRRGRRSGNTIYF. CDR3 DNA: TGCGCCAGCAGCCAAGTAGCGACTAGGCGTGGCCGACGCTCTGGAAACACCATATATTTT.

This clone has just one count. The chain combines TRBV18 with TRBJ1-5; TRBD1 agrees at 12 bases. Germline V CDR1 and CDR2: KGHSH, LQKENI. V dropped 6 bases and J dropped 1; count of bases not matched to a gene: 1. This CDR3 spans 15 amino acids. The CDR3, as DNA: TGTGCCAGCTCGGGACAGGGGGCCAGCAATCAGCCCCAGCATTTT. Encoded protein: CASSGQGASNQPQHF.